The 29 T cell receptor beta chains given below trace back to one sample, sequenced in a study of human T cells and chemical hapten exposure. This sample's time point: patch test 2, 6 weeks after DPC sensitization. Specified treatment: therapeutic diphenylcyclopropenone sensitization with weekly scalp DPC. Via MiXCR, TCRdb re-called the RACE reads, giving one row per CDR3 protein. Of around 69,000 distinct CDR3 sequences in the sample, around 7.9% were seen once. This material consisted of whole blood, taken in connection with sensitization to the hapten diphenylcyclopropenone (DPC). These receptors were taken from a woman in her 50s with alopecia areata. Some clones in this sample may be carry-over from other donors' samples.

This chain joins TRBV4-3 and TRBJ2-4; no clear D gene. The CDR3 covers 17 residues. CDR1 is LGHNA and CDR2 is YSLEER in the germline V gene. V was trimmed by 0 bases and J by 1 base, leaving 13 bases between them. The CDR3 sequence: CASSQEGVQVAKNIQYF. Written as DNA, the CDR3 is TGCGCCAGCAGCCAAGAAGGAGTCCAGGTTGCCAAAAACATTCAGTACTTC.

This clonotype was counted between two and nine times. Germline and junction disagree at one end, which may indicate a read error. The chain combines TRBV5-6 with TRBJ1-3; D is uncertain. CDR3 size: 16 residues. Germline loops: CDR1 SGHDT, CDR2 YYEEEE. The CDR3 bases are TGCGCCAGCAGCTTATACGCGGGCAGCTCTGGAAACACCATATATTTT. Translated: CASSLYAGSSGNTIYF.

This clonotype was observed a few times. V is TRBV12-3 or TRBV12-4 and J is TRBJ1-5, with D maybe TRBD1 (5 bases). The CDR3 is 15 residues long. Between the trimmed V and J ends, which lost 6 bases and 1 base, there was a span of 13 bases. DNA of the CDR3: TGTGCCAGCAGGTCCAGCGGGGGGAGCAATCAGCCCCAGCATTTT. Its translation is CASRSSGGSNQPQHF.

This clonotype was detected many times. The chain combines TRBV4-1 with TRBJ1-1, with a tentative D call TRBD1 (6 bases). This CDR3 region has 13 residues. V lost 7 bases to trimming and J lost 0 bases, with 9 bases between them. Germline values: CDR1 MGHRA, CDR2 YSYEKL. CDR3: CASKGGMNTEAFF. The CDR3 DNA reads TGCGCCAGCAAGGGGGGGATGAACACTGAAGCTTTCTTT.

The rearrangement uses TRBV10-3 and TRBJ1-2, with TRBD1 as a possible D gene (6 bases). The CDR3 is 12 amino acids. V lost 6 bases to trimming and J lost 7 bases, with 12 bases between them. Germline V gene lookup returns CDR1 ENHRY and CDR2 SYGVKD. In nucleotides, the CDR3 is TGTGCCATCAGGGAAGGGGGAAGTGGCTACACCTTC. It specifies CAIREGGSGYTF.

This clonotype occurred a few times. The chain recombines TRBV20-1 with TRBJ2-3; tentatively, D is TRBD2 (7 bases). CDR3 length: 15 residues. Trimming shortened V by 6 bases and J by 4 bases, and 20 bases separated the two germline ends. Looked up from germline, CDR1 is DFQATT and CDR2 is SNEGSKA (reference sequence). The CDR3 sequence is CSAPVDAGAADTQYF. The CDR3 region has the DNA TGCAGTGCCCCTGTAGATGCGGGGGCGGCAGATACGCAGTATTTT.

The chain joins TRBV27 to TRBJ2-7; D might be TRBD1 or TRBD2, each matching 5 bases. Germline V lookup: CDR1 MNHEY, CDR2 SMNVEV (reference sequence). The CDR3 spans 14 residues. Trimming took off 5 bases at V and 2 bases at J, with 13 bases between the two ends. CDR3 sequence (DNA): TGTGCCAGCAGTAACCGGGACGCTCCCTACGAGCAGTACTTC. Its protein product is CASSNRDAPYEQYF.

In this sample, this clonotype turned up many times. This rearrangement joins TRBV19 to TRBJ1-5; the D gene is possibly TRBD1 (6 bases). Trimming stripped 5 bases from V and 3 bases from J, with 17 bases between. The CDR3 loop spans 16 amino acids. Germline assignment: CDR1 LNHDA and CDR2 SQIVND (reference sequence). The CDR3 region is CASSLGTPGANQPQHF. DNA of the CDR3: TGTGCCAGTAGTCTGGGGACCCCGGGGGCCAATCAGCCCCAGCATTTT.

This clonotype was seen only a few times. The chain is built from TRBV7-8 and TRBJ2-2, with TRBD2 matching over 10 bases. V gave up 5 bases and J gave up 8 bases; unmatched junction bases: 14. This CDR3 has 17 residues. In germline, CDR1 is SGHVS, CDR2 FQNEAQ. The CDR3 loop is CASSPRGGLAEPGELFF. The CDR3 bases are TGTGCCAGCAGCCCAAGGGGCGGACTAGCGGAACCAGGGGAGCTGTTTTTT.

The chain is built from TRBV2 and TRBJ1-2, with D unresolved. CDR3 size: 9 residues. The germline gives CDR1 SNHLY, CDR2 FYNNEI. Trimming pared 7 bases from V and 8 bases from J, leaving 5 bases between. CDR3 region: CASKEGYTF. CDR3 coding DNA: TGTGCCAGCAAGGAGGGCTACACCTTC.

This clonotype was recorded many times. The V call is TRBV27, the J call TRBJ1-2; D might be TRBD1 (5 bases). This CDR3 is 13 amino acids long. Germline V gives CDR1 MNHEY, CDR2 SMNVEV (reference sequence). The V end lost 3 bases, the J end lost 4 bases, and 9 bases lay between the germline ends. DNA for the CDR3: TGTGCCAGCAGTTTTTTAGGGGCCTATGGCTACACCTTC. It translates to CASSFLGAYGYTF.

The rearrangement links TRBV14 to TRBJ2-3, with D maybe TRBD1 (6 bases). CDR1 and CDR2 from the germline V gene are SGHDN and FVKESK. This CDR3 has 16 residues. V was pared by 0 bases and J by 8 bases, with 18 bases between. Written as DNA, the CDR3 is TGTGCCAGCAGCCAAGAATATAGTGGGGGCCGGAGTACGCAGTATTTT. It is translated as CASSQEYSGGRSTQYF.

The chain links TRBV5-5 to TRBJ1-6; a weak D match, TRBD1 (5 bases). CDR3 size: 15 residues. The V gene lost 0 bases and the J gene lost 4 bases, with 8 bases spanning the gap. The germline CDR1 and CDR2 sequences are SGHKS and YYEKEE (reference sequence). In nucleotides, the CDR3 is TGTGCCAGCAGCTTGGCGGGGGGTTATAATTCACCCCTCCACTTT. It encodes CASSLAGGYNSPLHF.

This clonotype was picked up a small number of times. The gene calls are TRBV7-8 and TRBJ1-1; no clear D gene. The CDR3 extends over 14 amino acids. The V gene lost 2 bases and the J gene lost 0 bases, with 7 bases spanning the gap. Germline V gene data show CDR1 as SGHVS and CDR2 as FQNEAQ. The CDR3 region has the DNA TGTGCCAGCAGCTTAACGGATTTGAACACTGAAGCTTTCTTT. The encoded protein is CASSLTDLNTEAFF. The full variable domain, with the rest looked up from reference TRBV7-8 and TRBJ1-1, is GAGVSQSPRYKVAKRGQDVALRCDPISGHVSLFWYQQALGQGPEFLTYFQNEAQLDKSGLPSDRFFAERPEGSVSTLKIQRTQQEDSAVYLCASSLTDLNTEAFFGQGTRLTVV.

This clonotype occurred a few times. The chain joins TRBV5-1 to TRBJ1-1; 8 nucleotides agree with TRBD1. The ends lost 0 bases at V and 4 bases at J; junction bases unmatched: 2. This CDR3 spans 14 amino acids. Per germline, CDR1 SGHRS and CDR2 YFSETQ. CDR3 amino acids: CASSLETGVTEAFF. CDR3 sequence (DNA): TGCGCCAGCAGCTTGGAGACAGGGGTCACTGAAGCTTTCTTT.

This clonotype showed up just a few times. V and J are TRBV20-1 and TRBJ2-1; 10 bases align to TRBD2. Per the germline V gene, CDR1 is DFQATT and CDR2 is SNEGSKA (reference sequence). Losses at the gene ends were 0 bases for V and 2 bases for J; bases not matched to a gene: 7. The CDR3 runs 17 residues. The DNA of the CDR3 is TGCAGTGCTAGAGATGCTAGCGGGAGTGGAACCTACAATGAGCAGTTCTTC. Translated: CSARDASGSGTYNEQFF.

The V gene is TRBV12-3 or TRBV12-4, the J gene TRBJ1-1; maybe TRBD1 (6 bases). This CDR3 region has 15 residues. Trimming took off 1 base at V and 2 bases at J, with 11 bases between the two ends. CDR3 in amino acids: CASSLVGGHNTEAFF. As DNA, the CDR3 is TGTGCCAGCAGTTTAGTGGGGGGGCATAACACTGAAGCTTTCTTT.

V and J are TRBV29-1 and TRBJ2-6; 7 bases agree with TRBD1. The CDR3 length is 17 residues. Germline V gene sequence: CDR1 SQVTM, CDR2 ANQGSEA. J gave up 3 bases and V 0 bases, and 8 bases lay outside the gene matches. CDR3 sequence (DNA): TGCAGCGTTGAAGAGGGAGTAGGGGGCGGTGGGGCCAACGTCCTGACTTTC. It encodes CSVEEGVGGGGANVLTF. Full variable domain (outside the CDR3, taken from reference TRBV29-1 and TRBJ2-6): SAVISQKPSRDICQRGTSLTIQCQVDSQVTMMFWYRQQPGQSLTLIATANQGSEATYESGFVIDKFPISRPNLTFSTLTVSNMSPEDSSIYLCSVEEGVGGGGANVLTFGAGSRLTVL.

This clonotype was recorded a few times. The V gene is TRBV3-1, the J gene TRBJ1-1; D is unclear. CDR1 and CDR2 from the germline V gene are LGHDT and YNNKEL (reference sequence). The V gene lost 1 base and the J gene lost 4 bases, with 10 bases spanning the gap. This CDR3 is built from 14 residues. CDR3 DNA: TGTGCCAGCAGCCAAGGACCCCTGAGCACTGAAGCTTTCTTT. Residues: CASSQGPLSTEAFF.

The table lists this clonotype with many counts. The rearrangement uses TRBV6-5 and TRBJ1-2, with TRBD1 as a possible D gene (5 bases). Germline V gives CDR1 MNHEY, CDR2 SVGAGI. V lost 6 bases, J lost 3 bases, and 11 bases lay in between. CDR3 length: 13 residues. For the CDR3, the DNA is TGTGCCAGCAGGGGCTTGGGGGACTATGGCTACACCTTC. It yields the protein CASRGLGDYGYTF.

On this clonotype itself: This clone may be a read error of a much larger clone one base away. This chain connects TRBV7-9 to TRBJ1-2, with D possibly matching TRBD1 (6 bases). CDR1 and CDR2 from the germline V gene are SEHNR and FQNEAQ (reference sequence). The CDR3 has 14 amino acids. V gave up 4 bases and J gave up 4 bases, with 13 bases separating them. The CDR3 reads CASSSGGTCYGYTF. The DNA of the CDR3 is TGTGCCAGCAGCTCCGGGGGCACATGCTATGGCTACACCTTC.

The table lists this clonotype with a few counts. In DNA, the CDR3 is TGTGCCAGCAGCTCTCCTAGGGGCCAGGTAGCTGAAGCTTTCTTT. Translated, it gives CASSSPRGQVAEAFF. This rearrangement joins TRBV5-4 to TRBJ1-1; D is perhaps TRBD1 (5 bases). Looked up from germline, CDR1 is SGHNT and CDR2 is YYREEE (reference sequence). V lost 3 bases to trimming and J lost 6 bases, with 18 bases between them. The CDR3 is 15 amino acids. Looking up the rest from reference TRBV5-4 and TRBJ1-1 gives the full variable domain: ETGVTQSPTHLIKTRGQQVTLRCSSQSGHNTVSWYQQALGQGPQFIFQYYREEENGRGNFPPRFSGLQFPNYSSELNVNALELDDSALYLCASSSPRGQVAEAFFGQGTRLTVV.

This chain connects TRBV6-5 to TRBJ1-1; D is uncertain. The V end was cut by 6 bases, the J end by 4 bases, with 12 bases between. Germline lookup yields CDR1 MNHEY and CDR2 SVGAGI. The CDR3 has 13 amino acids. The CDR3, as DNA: TGTGCCAGCAGGGCGGGTTCGATCACTGAAGCTTTCTTT. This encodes CASRAGSITEAFF.

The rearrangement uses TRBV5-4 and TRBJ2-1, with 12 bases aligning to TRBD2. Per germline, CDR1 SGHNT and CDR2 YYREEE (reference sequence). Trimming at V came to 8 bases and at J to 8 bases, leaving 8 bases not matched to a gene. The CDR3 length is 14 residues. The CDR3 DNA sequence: TGTGCCAGTGCCCTAGCGGGGGGGCGCGATGAGCAGTTCTTC. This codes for CASALAGGRDEQFF.

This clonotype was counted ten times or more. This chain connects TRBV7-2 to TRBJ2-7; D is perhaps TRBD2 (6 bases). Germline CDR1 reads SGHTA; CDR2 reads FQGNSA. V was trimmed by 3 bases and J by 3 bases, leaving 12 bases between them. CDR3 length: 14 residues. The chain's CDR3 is CASSLMGLVYEQYF. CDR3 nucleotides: TGTGCCAGCAGCTTGATGGGACTCGTCTACGAGCAGTACTTC.

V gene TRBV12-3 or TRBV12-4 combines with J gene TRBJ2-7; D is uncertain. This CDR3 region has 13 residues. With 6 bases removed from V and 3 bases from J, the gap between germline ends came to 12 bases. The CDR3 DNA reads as TGTGCCAGCAGCCCAGACGTCGGCTACGAGCAGTACTTC. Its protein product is CASSPDVGYEQYF.

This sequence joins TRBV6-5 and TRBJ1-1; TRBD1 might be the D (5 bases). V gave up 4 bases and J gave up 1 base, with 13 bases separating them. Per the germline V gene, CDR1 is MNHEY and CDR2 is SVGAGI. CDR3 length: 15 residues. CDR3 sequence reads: CASSSPGRENTEAFF. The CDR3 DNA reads TGTGCCAGCAGTTCCCCAGGGAGGGAGAACACTGAAGCTTTCTTT.

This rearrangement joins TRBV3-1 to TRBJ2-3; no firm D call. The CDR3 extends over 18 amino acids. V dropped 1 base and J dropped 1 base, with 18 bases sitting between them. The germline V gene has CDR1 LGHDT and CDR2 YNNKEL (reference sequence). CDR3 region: CASSQGLSIGRGTDTQYF. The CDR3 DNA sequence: TGTGCCAGCAGCCAAGGATTGTCCATAGGTCGTGGCACAGATACGCAGTATTTT.

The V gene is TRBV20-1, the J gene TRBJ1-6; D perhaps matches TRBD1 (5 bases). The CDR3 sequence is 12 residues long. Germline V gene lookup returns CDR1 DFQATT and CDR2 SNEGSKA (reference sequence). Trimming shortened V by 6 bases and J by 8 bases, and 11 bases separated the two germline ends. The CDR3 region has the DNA TGCAGTGCGTCGGGAGGGGATTCACCCCTCCACTTT. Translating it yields CSASGGDSPLHF.